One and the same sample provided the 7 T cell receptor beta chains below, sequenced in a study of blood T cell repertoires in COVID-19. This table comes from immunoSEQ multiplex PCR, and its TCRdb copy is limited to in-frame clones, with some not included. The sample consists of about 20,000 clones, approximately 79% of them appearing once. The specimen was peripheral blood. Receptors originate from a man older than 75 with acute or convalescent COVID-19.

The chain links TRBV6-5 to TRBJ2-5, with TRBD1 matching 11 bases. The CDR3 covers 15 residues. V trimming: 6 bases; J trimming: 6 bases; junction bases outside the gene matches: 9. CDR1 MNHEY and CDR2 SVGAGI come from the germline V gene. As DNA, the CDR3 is TGTGCCAGCAGCAAAGCCGGGACAGGGGGAAAGACCCAGTACTTC. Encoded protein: CASSKAGTGGKTQYF.

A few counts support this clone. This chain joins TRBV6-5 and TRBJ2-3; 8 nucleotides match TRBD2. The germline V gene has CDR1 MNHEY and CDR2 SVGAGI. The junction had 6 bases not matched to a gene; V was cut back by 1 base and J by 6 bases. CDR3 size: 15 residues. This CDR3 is CASSYLGLGLDTQYF. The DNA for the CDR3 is TGTGCCAGCAGTTACTTGGGACTAGGACTCGATACGCAGTATTTT.

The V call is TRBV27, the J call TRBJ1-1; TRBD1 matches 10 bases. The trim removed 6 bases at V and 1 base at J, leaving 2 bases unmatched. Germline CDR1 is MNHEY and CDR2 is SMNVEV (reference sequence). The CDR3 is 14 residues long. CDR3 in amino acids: CASRTGGWNTEAFF. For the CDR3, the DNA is TGTGCCAGCAGGACAGGGGGCTGGAACACTGAAGCTTTCTTT.

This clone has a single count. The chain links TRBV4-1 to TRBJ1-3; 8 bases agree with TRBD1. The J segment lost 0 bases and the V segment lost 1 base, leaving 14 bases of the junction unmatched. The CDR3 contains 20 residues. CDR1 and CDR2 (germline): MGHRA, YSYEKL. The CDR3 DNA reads TGCGCCAGCAGCCAAGGACAGGGGCCACCAGGAGTAACCTCTGGAAACACCATATATTTT. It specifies CASSQGQGPPGVTSGNTIYF.

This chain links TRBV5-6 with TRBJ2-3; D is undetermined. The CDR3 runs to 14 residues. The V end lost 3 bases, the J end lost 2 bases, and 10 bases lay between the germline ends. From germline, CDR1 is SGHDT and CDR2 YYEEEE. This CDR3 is CASSSTYYTDTQYF. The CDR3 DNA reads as TGTGCCAGCAGCTCCACCTATTACACAGATACGCAGTATTTT. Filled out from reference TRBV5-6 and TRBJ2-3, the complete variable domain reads DAGVTQSPTHLIKTRGQQVTLRCSPKSGHDTVSWYQQALGQGPQFIFQYYEEEERQRGNFPDRFSGHQFPNYSSELNVNALLLGDSALYLCASSSTYYTDTQYFGPGTRLTVL.

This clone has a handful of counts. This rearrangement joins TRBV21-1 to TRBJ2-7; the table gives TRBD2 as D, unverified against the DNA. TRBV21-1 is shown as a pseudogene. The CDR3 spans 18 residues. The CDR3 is CASSKCQRLAGDTYEQYV. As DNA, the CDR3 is TGTGCCAGCAGCAAATGTCAGCGACTAGCGGGAGATACCTACGAGCAGTACGTC.

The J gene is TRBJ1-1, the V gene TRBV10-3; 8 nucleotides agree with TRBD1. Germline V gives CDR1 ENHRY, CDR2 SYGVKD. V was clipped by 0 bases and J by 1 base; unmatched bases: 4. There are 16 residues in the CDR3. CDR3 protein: CAISESGQGENTEAFF. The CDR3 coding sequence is TGTGCCATCAGTGAGTCCGGACAGGGCGAGAACACTGAAGCTTTCTTT.